This is a list of T cell receptor beta chains from one sample in a study of technical replicates of blood from a handful of donors. This table comes from immunoSEQ multiplex PCR, and its TCRdb copy is limited to in-frame clones, with some not included. The sample records around 81,000 clones, over 75% being singletons. The sequencing sample was made of PBMCs. All receptors come from a human donor in good health. Some clones in this sample may be carry-over from other donors' samples. The CDR3 runs from the conserved cysteine through the conserved F or W. D genes are given only for firm matches. Size values are once, few and many counts, or a class for expanded clones, and some rows have none.

v_gene	abundance	j_gene	d_gene	len	CDR3aa	CDR3nt
TRBV11-3	.	TRBJ2-1	.	14	CASSLQGGLDEQFF	TGTGCCAGCAGCTTACAGGGGGGATTGGATGAGCAGTTCTTC
TRBV4-1	once	TRBJ2-1	TRBD2	20	CASSQGPPFREASSYNEQFF	TGCGCCAGCAGCCAAGGCCCCCCTTTCCGGGAGGCGAGCTCCTACAATGAGCAGTTCTTC
TRBV7-9	.	TRBJ2-1	TRBD2	16	CASSFHLAGSYNEQFF	TGTGCCAGCAGCTTCCATTTAGCGGGATCCTACAATGAGCAGTTCTTC
TRBV4-1	.	TRBJ1-2	.	13	CASSQDGGYGYTF	TGCGCCAGCAGCCAAGACGGGGGCTATGGCTACACCTTC
TRBV19	.	TRBJ2-1	.	15	CASSLHAGSYNEQFF	TGTGCCAGTAGCCTGCATGCGGGCTCCTACAATGAGCAGTTCTTC
TRBV28	.	TRBJ1-5	.	16	CASSSLRRHTREPQHF	TGTGCCAGCAGTTCCCTGCGACGGCATACCCGGGAGCCCCAGCATTTT
TRBV4-1	once	TRBJ2-1	TRBD2	16	CASSQLAGSSYNEQFF	TGCGCCAGCAGCCAACTAGCGGGTAGCTCCTACAATGAGCAGTTCTTC
TRBV30	.	TRBJ1-1	.	13	CAWSGQANTEAFF	TGTGCCTGGAGTGGTCAGGCCAACACTGAAGCTTTCTTT
TRBV11-2	.	TRBJ2-3	TRBD2	14	CASSTASGGATQYF	TGTGCCAGCAGCACGGCTAGCGGAGGTGCTACGCAGTATTTT
TRBV7-2	.	TRBJ2-3	.	13	CASSRRGADTQYF	TGTGCCAGCAGTCGTAGAGGCGCAGATACGCAGTATTTT
TRBV10-3	.	TRBJ1-1	.	13	CAISRGGNTEAFF	TGTGCCATCAGCAGGGGCGGGAACACTGAAGCTTTCTTT
TRBV4-3	.	TRBJ2-3	TRBD2	18	CASSQEPPAGGITDTQYF	TGCGCCAGCAGCCAAGAACCCCCTGCGGGGGGGATCACAGATACGCAGTATTTT
TRBV4-1	few	TRBJ2-7	.	16	CASSQDSQGGSYEQYF	TGCGCCAGCAGCCAAGATAGCCAGGGAGGTTCCTACGAGCAGTACTTC
TRBV10-2	.	TRBJ2-7	TRBD1	15	CASSGGDRGFYEQYF	TGCGCCAGCAGTGGAGGGGACAGGGGTTTCTACGAGCAGTACTTC
TRBV5-1	.	TRBJ2-5	TRBD2	15	CASSWLAGVGETQYF	TGCGCCAGCAGCTGGCTAGCGGGGGTGGGAGAGACCCAGTACTTC
TRBV5-1	.	TRBJ2-5	.	13	CASSFTVQETQYF	TGCGCCAGCAGCTTCACAGTACAAGAGACCCAGTACTTC
TRBV19	few	TRBJ1-1	TRBD1	17	CASSRGQGYLENTEAFF	TGTGCCAGTAGTCGAGGACAGGGTTACTTAGAGAACACTGAAGCTTTCTTT
TRBV4-2	.	TRBJ2-7	TRBD1	16	CASSQGTGDTTYEQYF	TGTGCCAGCAGCCAAGGTACAGGGGACACCACCTACGAGCAGTACTTC
TRBV7-9	.	TRBJ1-5	.	19	CASSLVQGTKRGNNQPQHF	TGTGCCAGCAGCTTAGTGCAGGGGACCAAAAGGGGGAACAATCAGCCCCAGCATTTT
TRBV30	once	TRBJ2-2	TRBD1	13	CASDRDVTGELFF	TGTGCCTCGGACAGGGATGTCACCGGGGAGCTGTTTTTT
TRBV7-6	.	TRBJ2-7	.	14	CASSLVVETYEQYF	TGTGCCAGCAGCTTAGTTGTCGAGACCTACGAGCAGTACTTC
TRBV10-3	.	TRBJ2-7	TRBD1	13	CAIRDRASYEQYF	TGTGCCATCAGGGACAGGGCGTCCTACGAGCAGTACTTC
TRBV7-2	.	TRBJ2-3	.	13	CASSLRGADTQYF	TGTGCCAGCAGCTTACGGGGTGCAGATACGCAGTATTTT
TRBV13	.	TRBJ1-2	.	14	CASSPGWGPYGYTF	TGTGCCAGCTCGCCGGGATGGGGGCCTTATGGCTACACCTTC